This paragraph reports one T cell receptor beta chain. The data were obtained in a study of technical replicates of blood from four donors. With 8 bases clipped from V and 4 bases from J, the junction kept 11 bases outside the gene matches. CDR3 length: 14 residues. Germline loops: CDR1 MDHEN, CDR2 SYDVKM. The assay was immunoSEQ multiplex PCR, and TCRdb's table has in-frame clones only and misses some. Of 75,000 to 80,000 clones in the sample, approximately 94% were seen once. The clonotype originates from a human donor in good health. The chain carries TRBV28 and TRBJ2-7; 7 bases agree with TRBD2. What was sequenced was T cells isolated from PBMCs. The CDR3 nucleotides read TGTGCCAGCCATACGACGGGGGGTTCGTACGAGCAGTACTTC. This translates into CASHTTGGSYEQYF.